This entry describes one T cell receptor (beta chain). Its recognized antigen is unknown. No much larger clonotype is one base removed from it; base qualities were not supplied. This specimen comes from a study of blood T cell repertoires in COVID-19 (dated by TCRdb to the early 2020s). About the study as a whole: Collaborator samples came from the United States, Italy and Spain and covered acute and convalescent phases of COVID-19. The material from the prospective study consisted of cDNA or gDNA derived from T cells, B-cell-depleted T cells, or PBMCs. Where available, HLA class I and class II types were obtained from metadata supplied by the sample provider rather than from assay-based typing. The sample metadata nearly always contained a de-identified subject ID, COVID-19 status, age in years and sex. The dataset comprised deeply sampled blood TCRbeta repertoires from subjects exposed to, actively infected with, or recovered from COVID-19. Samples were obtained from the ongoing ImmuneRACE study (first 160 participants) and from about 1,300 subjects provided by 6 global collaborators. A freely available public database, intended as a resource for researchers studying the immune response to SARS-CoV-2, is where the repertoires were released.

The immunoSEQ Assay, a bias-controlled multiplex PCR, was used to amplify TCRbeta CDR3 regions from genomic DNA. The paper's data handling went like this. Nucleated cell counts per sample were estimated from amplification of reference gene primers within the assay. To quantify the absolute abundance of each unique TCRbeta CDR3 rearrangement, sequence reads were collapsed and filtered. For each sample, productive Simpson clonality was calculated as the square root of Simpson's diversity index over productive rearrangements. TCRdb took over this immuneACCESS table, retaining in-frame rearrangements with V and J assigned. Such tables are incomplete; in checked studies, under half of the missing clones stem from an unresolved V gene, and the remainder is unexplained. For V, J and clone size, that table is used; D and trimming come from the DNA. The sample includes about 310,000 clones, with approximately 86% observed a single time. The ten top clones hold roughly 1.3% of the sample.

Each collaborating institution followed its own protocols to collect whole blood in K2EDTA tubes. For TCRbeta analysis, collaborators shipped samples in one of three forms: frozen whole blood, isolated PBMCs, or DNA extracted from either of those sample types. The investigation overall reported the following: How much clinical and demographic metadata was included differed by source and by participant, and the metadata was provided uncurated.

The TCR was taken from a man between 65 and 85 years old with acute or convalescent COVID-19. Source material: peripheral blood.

The DNA reads TGTGCCAGCAGTCACGACAGAATCTATGGCTACACCTTC. Translation gives CASSHDRIYGYTF. The chain joins TRBV6-2 or TRBV6-3 to TRBJ1-2, with a tentative D gene TRBD1 over 5 matching bases. Deletion took 5 bases off V and 4 bases off J, with a span of 11 bases between the germline ends. Including the terminal cysteine and phenylalanine, the CDR3 comprises 13 residues. Only CDR3 DNA is held: 39 bases, read in frame from base 1. As encoded in the germline V gene, CDR1 is MNHEY while CDR2 is SVGEGT.